The source of this TCR beta chain is a study of cytomegalovirus exposure and HLA in healthy donors. Study-level points and caveats: The majority of TCR sequences were rare, yet some public TCRs appeared in many donors. Data from an earlier analysis indicated that most TCR beta V segments were productive either about 90% or about 30% of the time.

The PCR employed 60 Vbeta primers together with 13 Jbeta primers. Libraries were prepared by immunoSEQ multiplex PCR; TCRdb keeps only in-frame clonotypes and omits some of them. The sample includes some 200,000 clones, around 85% of them seen just once. Trimming took off 6 bases at V and 2 bases at J, with 13 bases between the two ends. This CDR3 comprises 14 residues. Germline CDR1 reads LNHDA; CDR2 reads SQIVND (reference sequence). Concerning this clone itself: Its antigen is unidentified.

The TCR comes from a man between 45 and 60 years old in good health and CMV-seronegative. V is TRBV19 and J is TRBJ1-1; D is perhaps TRBD1 (6 bases). Input material: PBMCs. The CDR3: CASRARDINTEAFF. The DNA of the CDR3 is TGTGCCAGTAGAGCCCGGGACATAAACACTGAAGCTTTCTTT.